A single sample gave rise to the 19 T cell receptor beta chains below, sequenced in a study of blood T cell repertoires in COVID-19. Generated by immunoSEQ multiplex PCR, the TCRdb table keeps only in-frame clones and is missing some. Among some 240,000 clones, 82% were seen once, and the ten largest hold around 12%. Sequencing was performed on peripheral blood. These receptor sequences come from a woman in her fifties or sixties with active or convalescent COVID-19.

The CDR3 region is CAWSVEFYGYTF. DNA for the CDR3: TGTGCCTGGAGTGTGGAGTTTTATGGCTACACCTTC. V usage is TRBV30 and J usage is TRBJ1-2; no firm D call. The length of the CDR3 is 12 residues. Germline CDR1 reads GTSNPN; CDR2 reads SVGIG (reference sequence). V dropped 0 bases and J dropped 5 bases, with 7 bases sitting between them.

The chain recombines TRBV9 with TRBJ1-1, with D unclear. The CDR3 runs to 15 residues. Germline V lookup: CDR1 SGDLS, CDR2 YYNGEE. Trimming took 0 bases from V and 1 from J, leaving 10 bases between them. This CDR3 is CASSVGGPKNTEAFF. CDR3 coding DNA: TGTGCCAGCAGCGTAGGCGGTCCAAAGAACACTGAAGCTTTCTTT.

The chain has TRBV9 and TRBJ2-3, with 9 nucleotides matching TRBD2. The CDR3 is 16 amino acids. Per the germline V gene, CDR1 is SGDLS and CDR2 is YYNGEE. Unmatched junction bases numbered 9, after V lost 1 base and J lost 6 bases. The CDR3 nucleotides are TGTGCCAGCAGCGTAAACGGACTAGCGTCGTTGGATACGCAGTATTTT. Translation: CASSVNGLASLDTQYF.

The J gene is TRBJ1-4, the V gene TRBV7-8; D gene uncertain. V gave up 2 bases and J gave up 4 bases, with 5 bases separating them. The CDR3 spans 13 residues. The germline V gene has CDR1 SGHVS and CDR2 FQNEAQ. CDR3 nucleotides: TGTGCCAGCAGCTTAAGCCATAATGAAAAACTGTTTTTT. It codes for CASSLSHNEKLFF.

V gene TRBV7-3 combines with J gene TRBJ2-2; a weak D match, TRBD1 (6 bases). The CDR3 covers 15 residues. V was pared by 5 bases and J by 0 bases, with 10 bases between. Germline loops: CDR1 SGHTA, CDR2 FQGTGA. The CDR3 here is CASSLGQSNTGELFF. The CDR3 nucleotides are TGTGCCAGCAGCCTCGGACAGTCGAACACCGGGGAGCTGTTTTTT.

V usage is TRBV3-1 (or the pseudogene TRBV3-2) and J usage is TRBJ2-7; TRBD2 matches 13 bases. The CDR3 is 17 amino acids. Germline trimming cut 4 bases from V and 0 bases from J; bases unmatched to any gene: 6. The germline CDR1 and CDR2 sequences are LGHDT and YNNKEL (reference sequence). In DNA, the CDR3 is TGTGCCAGCAGCCTTGGACTAGCGGGGGTGAACTCCTACGAGCAGTACTTC. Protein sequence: CASSLGLAGVNSYEQYF.

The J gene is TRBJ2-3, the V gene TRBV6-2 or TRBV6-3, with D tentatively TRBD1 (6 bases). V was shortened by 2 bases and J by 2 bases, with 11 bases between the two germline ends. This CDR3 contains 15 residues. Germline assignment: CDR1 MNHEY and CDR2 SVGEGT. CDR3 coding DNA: TGTGCCAGCAGTTACGGGGGCCCCCCCACAGATACGCAGTATTTT. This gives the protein CASSYGGPPTDTQYF.

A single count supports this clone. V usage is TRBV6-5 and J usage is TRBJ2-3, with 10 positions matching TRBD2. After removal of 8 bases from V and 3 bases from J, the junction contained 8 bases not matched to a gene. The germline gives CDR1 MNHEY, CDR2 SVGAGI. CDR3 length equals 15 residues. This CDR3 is CASERGGLWTDTQYF. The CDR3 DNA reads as TGTGCCAGCGAGCGGGGGGGCCTGTGGACAGATACGCAGTATTTT.

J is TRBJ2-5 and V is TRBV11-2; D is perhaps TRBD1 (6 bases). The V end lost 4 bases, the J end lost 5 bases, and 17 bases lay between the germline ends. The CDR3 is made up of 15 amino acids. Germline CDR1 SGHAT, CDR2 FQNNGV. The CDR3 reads CASSSFQGFGETQYF. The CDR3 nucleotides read TGTGCCAGCAGCTCTTTTCAGGGGTTCGGGGAGACCCAGTACTTC.

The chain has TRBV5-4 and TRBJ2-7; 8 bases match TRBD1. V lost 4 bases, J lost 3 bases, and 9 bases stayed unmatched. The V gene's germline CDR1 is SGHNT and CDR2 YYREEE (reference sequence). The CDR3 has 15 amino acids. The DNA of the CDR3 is TGTGCCAGCAGCCCGGGGACAGGCCGCAACTACGAGCAGTACTTC. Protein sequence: CASSPGTGRNYEQYF.

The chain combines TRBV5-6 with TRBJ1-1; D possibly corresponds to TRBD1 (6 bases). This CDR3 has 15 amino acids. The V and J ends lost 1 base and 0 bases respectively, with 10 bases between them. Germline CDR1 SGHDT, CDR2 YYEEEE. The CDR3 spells CASSLFQGMNTEAFF. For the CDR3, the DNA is TGTGCCAGCAGCTTGTTCCAGGGGATGAACACTGAAGCTTTCTTT.

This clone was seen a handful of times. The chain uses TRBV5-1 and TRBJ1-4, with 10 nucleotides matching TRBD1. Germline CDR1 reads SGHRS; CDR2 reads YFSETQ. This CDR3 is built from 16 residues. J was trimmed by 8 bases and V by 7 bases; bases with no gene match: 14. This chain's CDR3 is CASARLGGQGVEKLFF. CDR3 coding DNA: TGCGCCAGCGCCCGGTTGGGCGGACAGGGGGTGGAAAAACTGTTTTTT.

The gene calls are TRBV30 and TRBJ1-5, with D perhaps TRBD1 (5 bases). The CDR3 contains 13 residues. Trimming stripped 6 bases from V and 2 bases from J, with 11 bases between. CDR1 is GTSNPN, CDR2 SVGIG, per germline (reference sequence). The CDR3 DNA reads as TGTGCCTGCGGTCCGGGGGGCAATCAGCCCCAGCATTTT. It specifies CACGPGGNQPQHF.

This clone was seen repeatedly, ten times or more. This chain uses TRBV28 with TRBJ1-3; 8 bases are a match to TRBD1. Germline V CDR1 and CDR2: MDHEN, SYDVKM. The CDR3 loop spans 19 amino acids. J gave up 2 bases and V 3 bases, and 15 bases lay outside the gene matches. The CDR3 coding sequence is TGTGCCAGCAGTTTTGTGGGCAGGGGGCGTGGGATCCCTGGAAACACCATATATTTT. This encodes CASSFVGRGRGIPGNTIYF. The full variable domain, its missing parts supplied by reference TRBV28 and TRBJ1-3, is DVKVTQSSRYLVKRTGEKVFLECVQDMDHENMFWYRQDPGLGLRLIYFSYDVKMKEKGDIPEGYSVSREKKERFSLILESASTNQTSMYLCASSFVGRGRGIPGNTIYFGEGSWLTVV.

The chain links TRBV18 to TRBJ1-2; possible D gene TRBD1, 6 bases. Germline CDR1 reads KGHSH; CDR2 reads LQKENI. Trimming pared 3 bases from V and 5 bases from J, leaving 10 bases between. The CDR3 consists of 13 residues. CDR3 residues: CASSPDSQYGYTF. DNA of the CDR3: TGTGCCAGCTCACCGGACAGCCAATATGGCTACACCTTC.

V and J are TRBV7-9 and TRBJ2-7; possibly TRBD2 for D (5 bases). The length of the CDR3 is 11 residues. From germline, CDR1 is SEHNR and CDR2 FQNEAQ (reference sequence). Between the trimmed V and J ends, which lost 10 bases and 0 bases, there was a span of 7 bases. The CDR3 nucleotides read TGTGCCACAGAGGGCTCCTACGAGCAGTACTTC. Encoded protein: CATEGSYEQYF.

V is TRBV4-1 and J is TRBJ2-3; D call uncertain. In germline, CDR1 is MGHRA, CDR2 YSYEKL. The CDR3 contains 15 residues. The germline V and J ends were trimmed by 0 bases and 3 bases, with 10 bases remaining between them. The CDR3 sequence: CASSQDTFRTDTQYF. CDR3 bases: TGCGCCAGCAGCCAAGACACCTTCCGGACAGATACGCAGTATTTT.

The CDR3 loop reads CASSYQTGGLSYEQYF. The CDR3 coding sequence is TGTGCCAGCAGCTACCAAACAGGGGGCCTAAGCTACGAGCAGTACTTC. V and J are TRBV7-9 and TRBJ2-7; 9 bases map to TRBD1. This CDR3 has 16 residues. V dropped 4 bases and J dropped 3; count of bases not matched to a gene: 10. Germline loops: CDR1 SEHNR, CDR2 FQNEAQ (reference sequence).

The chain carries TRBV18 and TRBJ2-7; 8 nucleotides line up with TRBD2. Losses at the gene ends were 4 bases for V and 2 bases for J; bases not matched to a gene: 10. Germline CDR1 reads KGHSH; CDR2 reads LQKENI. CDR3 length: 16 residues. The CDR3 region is CASSRRTSNLAYEQYF. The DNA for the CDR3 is TGTGCCAGCTCACGCAGGACTAGCAATCTTGCCTACGAGCAGTACTTC.